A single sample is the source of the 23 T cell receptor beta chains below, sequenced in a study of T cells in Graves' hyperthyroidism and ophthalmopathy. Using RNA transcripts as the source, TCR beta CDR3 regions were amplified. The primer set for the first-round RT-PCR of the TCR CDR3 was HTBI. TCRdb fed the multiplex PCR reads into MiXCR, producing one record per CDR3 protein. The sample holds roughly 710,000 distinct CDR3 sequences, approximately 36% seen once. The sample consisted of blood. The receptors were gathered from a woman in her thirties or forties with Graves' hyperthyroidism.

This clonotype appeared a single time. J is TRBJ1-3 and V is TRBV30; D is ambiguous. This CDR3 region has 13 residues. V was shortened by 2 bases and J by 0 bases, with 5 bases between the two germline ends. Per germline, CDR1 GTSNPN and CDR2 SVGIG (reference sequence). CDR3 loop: CAWSWGSGNTIYF. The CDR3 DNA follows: TGTGCCTGGAGTTGGGGCTCTGGAAACACCATATATTTT.

The CDR3 region has the DNA TGTGCCAGCAGAAATAAAGAGGGACTAGCGGGAAACACCGGGGAGCTGTTTTTT. Translated, it gives CASRNKEGLAGNTGELFF. The chain has TRBV7-8 and TRBJ2-2; 13 nucleotides match TRBD2. Germline V gives CDR1 SGHVS, CDR2 FQNEAQ. V was pared by 6 bases and J by 2 bases, with 9 bases of the junction left unmatched. The CDR3 totals 18 residues. The full variable domain, its missing parts supplied by reference TRBV7-8 and TRBJ2-2, is GAGVSQSPRYKVAKRGQDVALRCDPISGHVSLFWYQQALGQGPEFLTYFQNEAQLDKSGLPSDRFFAERPEGSVSTLKIQRTQQEDSAVYLCASRNKEGLAGNTGELFFGEGSRLTVL.

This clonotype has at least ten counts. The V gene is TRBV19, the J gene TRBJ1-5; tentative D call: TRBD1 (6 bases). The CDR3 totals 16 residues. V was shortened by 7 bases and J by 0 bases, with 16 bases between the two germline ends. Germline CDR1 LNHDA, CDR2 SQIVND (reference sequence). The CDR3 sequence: CASNPQDRFSNQPQHF. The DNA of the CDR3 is TGTGCCAGTAACCCCCAGGACAGATTTAGCAATCAGCCCCAGCATTTT.

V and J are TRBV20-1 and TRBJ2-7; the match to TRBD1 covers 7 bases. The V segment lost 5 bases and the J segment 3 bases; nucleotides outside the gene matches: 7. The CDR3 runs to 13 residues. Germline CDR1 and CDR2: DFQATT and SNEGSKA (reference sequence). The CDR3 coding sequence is TGCAGTGCTGACACGGGACAGAACTACGAGCAGTACTTC. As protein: CSADTGQNYEQYF.

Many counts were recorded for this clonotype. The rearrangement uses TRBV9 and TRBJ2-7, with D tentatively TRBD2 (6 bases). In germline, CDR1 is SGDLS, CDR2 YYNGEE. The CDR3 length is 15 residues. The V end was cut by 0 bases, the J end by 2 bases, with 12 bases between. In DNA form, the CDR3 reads TGTGCCAGCAGCGTAGAGTCTAGCGAGACCTACGAGCAGTACTTC. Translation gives CASSVESSETYEQYF.

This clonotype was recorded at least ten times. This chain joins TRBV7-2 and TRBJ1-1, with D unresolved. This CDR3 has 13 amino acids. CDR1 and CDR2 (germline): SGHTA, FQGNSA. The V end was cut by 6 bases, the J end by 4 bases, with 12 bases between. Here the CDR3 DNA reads TGTGCCAGCAGTAGTGACCGATTCACTGAAGCTTTCTTT. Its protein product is CASSSDRFTEAFF.

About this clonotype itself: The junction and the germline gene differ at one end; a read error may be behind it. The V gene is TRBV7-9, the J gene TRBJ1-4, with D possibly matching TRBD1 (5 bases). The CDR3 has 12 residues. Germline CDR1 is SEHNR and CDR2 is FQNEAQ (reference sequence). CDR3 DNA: TGCGCCAGCAGTAGCGGACACGAAAAACTGTTTTTT. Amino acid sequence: CASSSGHEKLFF.

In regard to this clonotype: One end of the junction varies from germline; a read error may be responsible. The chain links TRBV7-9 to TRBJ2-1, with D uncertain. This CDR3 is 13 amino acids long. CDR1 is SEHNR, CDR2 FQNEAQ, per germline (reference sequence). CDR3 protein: CASSSRGYHEQFF. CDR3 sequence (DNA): TGTGCCAGCAGCTCCCGCGGCTACCATGAGCAGTTCTTC.

DNA for the CDR3: TGTGCAACCGCACAGGGGCCTTGGGGAGATACGCAGTATTTT. Protein sequence: CATAQGPWGDTQYF. V is TRBV24-1 and J is TRBJ2-3; 7 nucleotides line up with TRBD1. The CDR3 loop spans 14 amino acids. Germline V gene data show CDR1 as KGHDR and CDR2 as SFDVKD.

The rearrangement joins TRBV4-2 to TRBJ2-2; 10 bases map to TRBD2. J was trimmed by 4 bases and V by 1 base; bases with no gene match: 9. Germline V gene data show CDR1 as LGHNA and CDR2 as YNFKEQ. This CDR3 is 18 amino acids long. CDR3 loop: CASSQVGFSGRFTGELFF. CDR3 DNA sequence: TGTGCCAGCAGCCAAGTGGGGTTTAGCGGGAGGTTCACCGGGGAGCTGTTTTTT.

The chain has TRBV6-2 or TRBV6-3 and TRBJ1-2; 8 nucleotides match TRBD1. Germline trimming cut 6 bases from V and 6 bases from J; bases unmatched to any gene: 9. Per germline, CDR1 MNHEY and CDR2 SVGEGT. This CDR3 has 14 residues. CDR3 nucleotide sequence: TGTGCCAGCAGGGTCAGGGGGCTGGGGGATGGCTACACCTTC. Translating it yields CASRVRGLGDGYTF.

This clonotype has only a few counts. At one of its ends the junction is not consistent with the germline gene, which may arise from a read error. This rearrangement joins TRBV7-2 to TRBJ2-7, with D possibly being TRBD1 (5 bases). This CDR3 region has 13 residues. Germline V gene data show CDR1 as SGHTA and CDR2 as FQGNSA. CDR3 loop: CASSRAWGCEQYF. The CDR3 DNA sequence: TGCGCCAGCAGCCGGGCCTGGGGCTGCGAGCAGTACTTC.

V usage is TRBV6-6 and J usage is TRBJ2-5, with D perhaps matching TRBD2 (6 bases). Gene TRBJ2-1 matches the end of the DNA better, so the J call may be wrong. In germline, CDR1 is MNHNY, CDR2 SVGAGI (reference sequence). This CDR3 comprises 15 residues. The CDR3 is CASIGTGSTINEQFF. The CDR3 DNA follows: TGTGCCAGCATTGGGACCGGGAGCACAATCAATGAGCAGTTCTTC.

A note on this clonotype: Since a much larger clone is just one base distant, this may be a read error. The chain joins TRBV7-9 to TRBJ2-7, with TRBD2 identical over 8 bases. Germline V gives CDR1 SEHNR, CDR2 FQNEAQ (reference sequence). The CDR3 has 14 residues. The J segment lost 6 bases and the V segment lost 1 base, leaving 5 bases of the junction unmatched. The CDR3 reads CASSLGSGGVEQYF. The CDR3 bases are TGTGCCAGCAGCTTAGGTTCGGGGGGGGTCGAGCAGTACTTC.

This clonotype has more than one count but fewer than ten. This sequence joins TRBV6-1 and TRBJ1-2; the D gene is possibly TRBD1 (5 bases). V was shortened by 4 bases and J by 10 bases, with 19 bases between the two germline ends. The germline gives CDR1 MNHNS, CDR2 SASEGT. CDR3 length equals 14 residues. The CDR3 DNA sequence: TGTGCCAGCAGTGCCCAAGTGGACGGGGGGGACTACACCTTC. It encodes CASSAQVDGGDYTF.

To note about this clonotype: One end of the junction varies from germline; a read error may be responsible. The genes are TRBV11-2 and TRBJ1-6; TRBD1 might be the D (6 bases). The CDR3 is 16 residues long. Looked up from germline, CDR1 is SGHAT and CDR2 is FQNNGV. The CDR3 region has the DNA TGTGCCAGCAGCAGAAACAGGGATCCCTATAACTCACCCCTCCACTTT. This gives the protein CASSRNRDPYNSPLHF. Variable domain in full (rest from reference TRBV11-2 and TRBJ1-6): EAGVAQSPRYKIIEKRQSVAFWCNPISGHATLYWYQQILGQGPKLLIQFQNNGVVDDSQLPKDRFSAERLKGVDSTLKIQPAKLEDSAVYLCASSRNRDPYNSPLHFGNGTRLTVT.

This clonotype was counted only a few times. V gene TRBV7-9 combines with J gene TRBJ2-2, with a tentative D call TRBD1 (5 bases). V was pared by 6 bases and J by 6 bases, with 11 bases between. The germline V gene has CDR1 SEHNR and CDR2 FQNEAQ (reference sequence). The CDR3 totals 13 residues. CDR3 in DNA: TGTGCCAGCAGTCGCGGACATTCCGGGGAGCTGTTTTTT. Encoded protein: CASSRGHSGELFF.

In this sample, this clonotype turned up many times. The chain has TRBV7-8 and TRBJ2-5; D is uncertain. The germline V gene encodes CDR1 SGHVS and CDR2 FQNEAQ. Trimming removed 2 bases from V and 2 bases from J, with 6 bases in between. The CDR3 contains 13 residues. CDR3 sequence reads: CASSLPPQETQYF. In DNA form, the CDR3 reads TGTGCCAGCAGCTTACCCCCACAAGAGACCCAGTACTTC.

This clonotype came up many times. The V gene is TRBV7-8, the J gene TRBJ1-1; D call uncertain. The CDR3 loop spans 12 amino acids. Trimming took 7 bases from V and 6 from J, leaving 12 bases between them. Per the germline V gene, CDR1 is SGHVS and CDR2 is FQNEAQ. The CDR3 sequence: CASTSGISEAFF. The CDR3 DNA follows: TGTGCCAGCACGAGTGGTATATCTGAAGCTTTCTTT.

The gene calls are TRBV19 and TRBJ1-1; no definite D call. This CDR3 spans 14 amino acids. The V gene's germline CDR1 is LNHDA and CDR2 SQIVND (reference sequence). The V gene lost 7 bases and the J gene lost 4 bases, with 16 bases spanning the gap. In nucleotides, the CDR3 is TGTGCCAGTAAAGGGAGTCGCTCGGGCACTGAAGCTTTCTTT. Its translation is CASKGSRSGTEAFF.

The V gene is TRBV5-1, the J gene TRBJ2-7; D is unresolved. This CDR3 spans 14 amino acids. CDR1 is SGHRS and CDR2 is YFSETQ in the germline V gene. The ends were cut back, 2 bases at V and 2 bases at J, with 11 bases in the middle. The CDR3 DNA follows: TGCGCCAGCAGCTTAGGACCGGCCCCCTACGAGCAGTACTTC. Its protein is CASSLGPAPYEQYF.

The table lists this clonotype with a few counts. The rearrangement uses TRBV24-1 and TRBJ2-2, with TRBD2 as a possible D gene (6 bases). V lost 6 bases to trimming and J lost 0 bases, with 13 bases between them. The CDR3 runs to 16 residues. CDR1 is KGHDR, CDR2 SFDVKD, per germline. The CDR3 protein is CATSQSQRANTGELFF. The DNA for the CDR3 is TGTGCCACCAGTCAATCTCAGCGGGCGAACACCGGGGAGCTGTTTTTT.

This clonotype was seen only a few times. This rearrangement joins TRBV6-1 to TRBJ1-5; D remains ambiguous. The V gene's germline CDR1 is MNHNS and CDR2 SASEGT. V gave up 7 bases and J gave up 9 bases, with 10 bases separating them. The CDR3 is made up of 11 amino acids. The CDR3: CASTDEGPQHF. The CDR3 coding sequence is TGTGCCAGCACCGACGAGGGGCCCCAGCATTTT.